This entry concerns a single T cell receptor beta chain. This sample is drawn from a study of blood T cell repertoires in COVID-19. Background on the study: T cells, B-cell-depleted T cells, or PBMCs provided the cDNA or gDNA that served as material.

Authors' data handling: Amplification with reference gene primers provided the estimates of nucleated cell counts. The protocol was immunoSEQ multiplex PCR, while the TCRdb copy is restricted to in-frame clones and leaves out a portion. The V and J calls and clone size were taken over from that table, and D and trimming were inferred from the DNA. The sample records about 150,000 clones, roughly 84% being singletons. This sequence was found in a man younger than 35 with active or convalescent COVID-19. The sequencing input was peripheral blood.

Here the CDR3 DNA reads TGTGCCAGCAGCCAAGGAAGCGGGAGGGGCGAGACCCAGTACTTC. As protein: CASSQGSGRGETQYF. The rearrangement joins TRBV3-1 (or the pseudogene TRBV3-2) to TRBJ2-5; 10 bases are shared with TRBD2. The ends lost 1 base at V and 5 bases at J; junction bases unmatched: 4. The CDR3 contains 15 residues. The germline gives CDR1 LGHDT, CDR2 YNNKEL (reference sequence).